This T cell receptor beta chain appears in the sequencing data of a study of blood T cells in healthy people across ages (dated by TCRdb to between 2015 and 2016). Study-level background: In model experiments, template switching captured about one uniquely barcoded TCR beta cDNA molecule for every two T cells. To track age-related changes in TCR beta repertoire diversity, the study relied on deep sequencing normalized with unique cDNA molecular identifiers. The donors were divided into four age groups: young (average around 17 years), middle-aged (under 40), aged (under 70) and long-lived (roughly 86). Donors of different ages were randomly distributed across sequencing lanes to avoid experimental bias. Using the same blood draw, the study looked at two additional independent replicas of 1 million unique cDNA reads for two donors, one aged 18 to 30 and the other aged 80 or older.

Of note for this clonotype: Its antigen is still unknown. It has no much larger one-base neighbor in the sample; base qualities were not kept.

Measured from the cysteine to the phenylalanine, the CDR3 is 13 residues long. Only the CDR3 portion is preserved as DNA: 39 bases, with reading frame beginning at the first base. CDR1 SGHTA and CDR2 FQGNSA were looked up in the germline V gene. Summary of the overall study and its limitations: Compared with the aged group, the long-lived group had more naive CD4+ T cells, fewer expanded clones and increased TCR diversity, suggesting age selection. Estimates of total diversity from one million sequenced T cells were regarded as lower bounds and underestimates. Because the CMV infection status of the donors was unknown, age-related changes in expanded clonotypes may potentially have been confounded. Observed TCR beta diversity correlated strongly with the percentage of naive T cells measured by flow cytometry. Since profiling was done on bulk unsorted PBMCs, naive and antigen-experienced compartments could not be conclusively compared. Observed TCR beta diversity per million T cells fell roughly linearly with age, and a significant reduction was already apparent by age approximately 41.

Library generation was performed with 5' RACE. The sample was run on an Illumina HiSeq 2500. A second PCR of about 6 to 12 cycles was run with a J-beta primer mix and a sample-barcoded 5' primer. A template-switch 5' adaptor carrying 12 random nucleotides introduced a unique molecular identifier onto each TCR beta cDNA molecule. At least 2.5 million CDR3-containing paired-end reads were obtained from each sample. The Mint cDNA synthesis kit, primed by a TRBC-specific oligonucleotide, was used to synthesize first-strand cDNA from all RNA. Following uracil-DNA glycosylase treatment, all cDNA underwent a first 18-cycle PCR with the universal primers M1SS and BC2_uni_R. The authors' pipeline ran thus. For normalization, 1 million high-quality reads, each with a distinct molecular identifier, were randomly selected from each sample. Reads sharing molecular identifiers were discarded rather than binned into consensus sequences. MiTCR, set to a Q25 quality threshold and the strictest error-elimination algorithm, was used for CDR3 identification, clonotype clustering and error correction. A nonparametric unseen species model with Euler transformation was used to estimate a lower bound on total TCR beta diversity. The public sequencing data were trimmed at Q25 with fastp and processed into clonotypes with MiXCR by TCRdb, which kept only in-frame beta chains. All rows with the same CDR3 protein become a single entry with the most common DNA and genes. Clone size and V and J calls follow TCRdb, not the original study. The sample table lists 550,000 to 750,000 distinct CDR3 sequences, roughly 21% of them with a count of one. Roughly 3.6% of the sample is taken by the ten largest.

Systemically healthy Caucasian individuals from Russia, approximately 39 in total and aged about 6 to 90 years, were included as donors. Around 10 milliliters of peripheral blood were drawn from each donor into EDTA-treated Vacutainer tubes. PBMCs were isolated by Ficoll-Paque density-gradient centrifugation, with at least 6 million obtained per sample. Trizol reagent was used to extract total RNA from PBMCs, with at least 5.5 micrograms per sample. Naive CD45RAhigh/CD27high T cell percentages were measured by flow cytometry on a PBMC aliquot from every donor. The chain uses TRBV7-2 and TRBJ2-5; TRBD2 agrees with 9 junctional bases. The DNA end lines up better with TRBJ2-7; the J call may be wrong. Sample: blood. The clonotype originates from a man aged 70 or older in good health. The nucleotides read TGTGCCAGCAGCACGGGACTAGCTGACGAGCAGTACTTC. The resulting protein is CASSTGLADEQYF.